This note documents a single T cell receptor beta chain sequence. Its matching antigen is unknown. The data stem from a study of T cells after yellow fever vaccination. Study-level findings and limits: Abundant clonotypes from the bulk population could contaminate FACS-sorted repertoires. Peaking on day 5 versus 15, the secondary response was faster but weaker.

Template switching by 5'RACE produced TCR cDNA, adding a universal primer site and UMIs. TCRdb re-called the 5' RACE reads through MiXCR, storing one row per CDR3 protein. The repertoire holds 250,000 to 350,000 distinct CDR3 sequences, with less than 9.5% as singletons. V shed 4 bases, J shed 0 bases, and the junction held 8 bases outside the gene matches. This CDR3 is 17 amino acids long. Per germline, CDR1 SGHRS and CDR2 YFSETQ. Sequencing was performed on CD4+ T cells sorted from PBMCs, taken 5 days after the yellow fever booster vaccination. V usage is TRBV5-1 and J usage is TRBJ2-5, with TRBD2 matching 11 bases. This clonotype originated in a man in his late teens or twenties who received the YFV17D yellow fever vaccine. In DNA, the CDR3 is TGCGCCAGCAGCCCGGGATCTAGCGGGGGGTACCAAGAGACCCAGTACTTC. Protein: CASSPGSSGGYQETQYF.